This T cell receptor beta chain was identified during a study of cytomegalovirus exposure and HLA in healthy donors. In the study overall: Previous work identified roughly 120 million unique TCR beta sequences from about 179 million T cells. Study observations and caveats: The classifier reportedly diagnosed cytomegalovirus status with high specificity and sensitivity. Certain sequence variants were highly shared and formed a cluster, and this cluster was likely a sequencing artifact. In a later analysis, the majority of CMV-associated beta chains seemingly showed HLA restriction.

Germline lookup yields CDR1 GTSNPN and CDR2 SVGIG (reference sequence). This CDR3 region has 15 residues. With 2 bases removed from V and 1 base from J, the gap between germline ends came to 14 bases. Turning to this clone: Its cognate antigen is unknown.

Amplification used 60 Vbeta primers and 13 Jbeta primers. The method was immunoSEQ multiplex PCR; TCRdb's version includes in-frame clones alone and lacks a portion of them. Counted here are roughly 97,000 clones, around four fifths occurring once; the ten biggest clones make up roughly 1.9%. This chain joins TRBV30 and TRBJ1-1; tentatively, D is TRBD1 (5 bases). The sample consisted of PBMCs. The receptor was isolated from a woman aged 40 to 55 in good health and CMV-seronegative. CDR3 sequence reads: CAWSNPGFRNTEAFF. CDR3 in DNA: TGTGCCTGGAGTAACCCAGGGTTCCGGAACACTGAAGCTTTCTTT.